Included here is one T cell receptor (beta chain) sequence, with context. The assay was immunoSEQ multiplex PCR, and TCRdb's table has in-frame clones only and misses some. The sample lists approximately 150,000 clones; approximately 81% were seen once. The CDR3 runs 19 residues. CDR1 SGHVS and CDR2 FQNEAQ come from the germline V gene. V dropped 5 bases and J dropped 8 bases, with 33 bases sitting between them. The data belong to a study of blood T cell repertoires in COVID-19. The sequenced sample was PBMCs or T cells enriched from blood (not recorded which). The gene calls are TRBV7-8 and TRBJ1-2; D is possibly TRBD1 (6 bases). The TCR sequence derives from a woman aged 45 to 65 who had recovered from COVID-19. CDR3 sequence: CASSQMKGQGLLGLGGYTF. In DNA, the CDR3 is TGTGCCAGCAGCCAAATGAAGGGCCAGGGGCTGTTGGGCCTTGGAGGCTACACCTTC.